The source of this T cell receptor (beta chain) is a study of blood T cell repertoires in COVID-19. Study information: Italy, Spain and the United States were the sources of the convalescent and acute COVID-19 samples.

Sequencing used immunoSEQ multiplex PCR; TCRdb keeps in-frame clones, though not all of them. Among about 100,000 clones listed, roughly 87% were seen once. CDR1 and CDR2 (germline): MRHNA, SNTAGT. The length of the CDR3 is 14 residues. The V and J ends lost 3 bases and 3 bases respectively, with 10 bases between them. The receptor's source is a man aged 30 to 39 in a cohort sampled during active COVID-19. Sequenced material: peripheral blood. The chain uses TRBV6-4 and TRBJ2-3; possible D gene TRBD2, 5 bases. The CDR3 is CASSEEGSTDTQYF. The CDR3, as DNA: TGTGCCAGCAGTGAAGAAGGGAGTACAGATACGCAGTATTTT.